This TCR beta chain comes out of a study of cytotoxic CD8 clonotypes in ibrutinib-treated CLL. Using immunoSEQ multiplex PCR, the repertoire was profiled, and TCRdb retains in-frame clones only, with some absent. This table has 45,000 to 60,000 clones, 56% appearing once. This clone has a count of ten or more. The germline CDR1 and CDR2 sequences are LGHNA and YNFKEQ. This CDR3 spans 16 amino acids. V gave up 1 base and J gave up 7 bases, with 16 bases separating them. The clonotype originates from a human donor with chronic lymphocytic leukemia. The rearrangement joins TRBV4-2 to TRBJ2-2; weak D call: TRBD2 (7 bases). Sequenced material: PBMCs, taken after 24 months of ibrutinib treatment. The chain's CDR3 is CASSQASGGPNGELFF. The CDR3 nucleotides read TGTGCCAGCAGCCAAGCTTCCGGGGGGCCCAACGGGGAGCTGTTTTTT.